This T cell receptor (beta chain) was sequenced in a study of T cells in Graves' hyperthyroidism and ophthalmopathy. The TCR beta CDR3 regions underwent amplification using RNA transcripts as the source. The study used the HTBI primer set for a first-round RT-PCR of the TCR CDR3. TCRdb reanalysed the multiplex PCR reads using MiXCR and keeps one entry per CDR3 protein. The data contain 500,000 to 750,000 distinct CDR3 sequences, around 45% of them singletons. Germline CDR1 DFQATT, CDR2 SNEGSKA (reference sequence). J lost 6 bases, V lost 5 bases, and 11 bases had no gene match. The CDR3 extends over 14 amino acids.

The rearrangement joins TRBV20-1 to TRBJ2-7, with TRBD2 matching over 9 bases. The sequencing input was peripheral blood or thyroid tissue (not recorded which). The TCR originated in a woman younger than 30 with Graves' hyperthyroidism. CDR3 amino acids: CSARIIAGVTEQYF. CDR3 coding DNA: TGCAGTGCTCGAATCATAGCGGGAGTTACCGAGCAGTACTTC.